This section outlines one TCR beta chain sequence together with its context. The antigen is undetermined. This specimen comes from a study of lymphopenia after photon versus proton radiotherapy. Germline assignment: CDR1 MNHEY and CDR2 SMNVEV (reference sequence). Trimming stripped 5 bases from V and 10 bases from J, with 23 bases between. This CDR3 has 16 residues. Whole-study results and caveats: Survival link was tested only in deceased patients; proton benefit remains a possibility. Under photons, naive T cells and diversity fell while effector/memory populations rose.

Repertoires were generated with immunoSEQ multiplex PCR, while TCRdb's copy carries only in-frame clones and drops some. The repertoire holds around 70,000 clones, approximately 90% seen once, with about 2% in the top ten. The sequencing here drew on peripheral blood, taken from a patient treated with photon-based radiotherapy. The sequence derives from a woman between 35 and 50 years old with cholangiocarcinoma. This rearrangement joins TRBV27 to TRBJ1-4, with a possible D match to TRBD1 (5 bases). The CDR3 reads CASSPNPGTGRGKLFF. The CDR3 bases are TGTGCCAGCAGTCCGAATCCCGGGACGGGGCGAGGAAAACTGTTTTTT.